Shown below are 22 T cell receptor beta chains from a single sample sequenced in a study of blood T cell repertoires in COVID-19. The method was immunoSEQ multiplex PCR; TCRdb's version includes in-frame clones alone and lacks a portion of them. The repertoire includes about 270,000 clones, 83% of them detected once, and approximately 9% sits in the top ten. Material for sequencing was peripheral blood. The receptors derive from a woman in her fifties or sixties who had recovered from COVID-19.

This chain uses TRBV24-1 with TRBJ2-3; TRBD1 aligns across 10 bases. Germline-derived CDR1 and CDR2 are KGHDR and SFDVKD. The CDR3 is made up of 16 amino acids. V was pared by 2 bases and J by 4 bases, with 5 bases of the junction left unmatched. In DNA, the CDR3 is TGTGCCACCAGTGATTGGGACAGGGGCGTTGCAGATACGCAGTATTTT. This sequence encodes CATSDWDRGVADTQYF.

Only one count was recorded for this clone. The chain employs TRBV20-1 and TRBJ1-1; D is perhaps TRBD1 (5 bases). Germline V CDR1 and CDR2: DFQATT, SNEGSKA (reference sequence). The CDR3 has 11 residues. This CDR3 is CSARENTEAFF. The CDR3, as DNA: TGCAGCGCCAGGGAGAACACTGAAGCTTTCTTT.

The V gene is TRBV20-1, the J gene TRBJ1-5, with no clear D. Germline values: CDR1 DFQATT, CDR2 SNEGSKA (reference sequence). CDR3 length: 11 residues. V lost 0 bases to trimming and J lost 11 bases, with 8 bases between them. CDR3 sequence: CSARDARAQHF. CDR3 bases: TGCAGTGCTAGAGACGCGAGGGCCCAGCATTTT.

The chain employs TRBV19 and TRBJ2-7, with D possibly matching TRBD1 (6 bases). Trimming stripped 4 bases from V and 3 bases from J, with 16 bases between. This CDR3 is built from 15 residues. Per germline, CDR1 LNHDA and CDR2 SQIVND (reference sequence). CDR3 DNA: TGTGCCAGTAGTACCCCGGGCTCAGGGGTCTACGAGCAGTACTTC. Translated, it gives CASSTPGSGVYEQYF. Filled out from reference TRBV19 and TRBJ2-7, the complete variable domain reads DGGITQSPKYLFRKEGQNVTLSCEQNLNHDAMYWYRQDPGQGLRLIYYSQIVNDFQKGDIAEGYSVSREKKESFPLTVTSAQKNPTAFYLCASSTPGSGVYEQYFGPGTRLTVT.

The chain recombines TRBV28 with TRBJ2-1; 11 nucleotides line up with TRBD1. The germline gives CDR1 MDHEN, CDR2 SYDVKM. CDR3 length equals 16 residues. The V gene end was trimmed by 5 bases and the J gene end by 8 bases; junction bases not matched to a gene: 11. As DNA, the CDR3 is TGTGCCAGCAGTCAGTCCGGGACAGGGGGTTGGGATGAGCAGTTCTTC. Translated, it gives CASSQSGTGGWDEQFF.

V usage is TRBV7-2 and J usage is TRBJ1-6; 10 nucleotides agree with TRBD1. CDR1 is SGHTA and CDR2 is FQGNSA in the germline V gene. The CDR3 loop spans 16 amino acids. J gave up 5 bases and V 4 bases, and 5 bases lay outside the gene matches. The CDR3 sequence is CASSYRGTGDNSPLHF. Written as DNA, the CDR3 is TGTGCCAGCAGCTACAGAGGGACAGGGGATAATTCACCCCTCCACTTT. Combining the CDR3 with reference TRBV7-2 and TRBJ1-6 gives the whole variable domain GAGVSQSPSNKVTEKGKDVELRCDPISGHTALYWYRQSLGQGLEFLIYFQGNSAPDKSGLPSDRFSAERTGGSVSTLTIQRTQQEDSAVYLCASSYRGTGDNSPLHFGNGTRLTVT.

Here the CDR3 reads CASSRTTDYEQYF. The CDR3 region has the DNA TGTGCCAGCAGTAGGACAACCGACTACGAGCAGTACTTC. The rearrangement joins TRBV28 to TRBJ2-7; a weak D match, TRBD1 (5 bases). V was cut by 5 bases and J by 3 bases, with 11 bases left in between. The CDR3 has 13 residues. The V gene's germline CDR1 is MDHEN and CDR2 SYDVKM. Looking up the rest from reference TRBV28 and TRBJ2-7 gives the full variable domain: DVKVTQSSRYLVKRTGEKVFLECVQDMDHENMFWYRQDPGLGLRLIYFSYDVKMKEKGDIPEGYSVSREKKERFSLILESASTNQTSMYLCASSRTTDYEQYFGPGTRLTVT.

This clone was seen just once. The V call is TRBV14, the J call TRBJ2-1, with TRBD2 identical over 7 bases. This CDR3 contains 16 residues. After removal of 6 bases from V and 9 bases from J, the junction contained 17 bases not matched to a gene. Per germline, CDR1 SGHDN and CDR2 FVKESK. The CDR3 sequence is CASSHGGLVGIFEQFF. In DNA form, the CDR3 reads TGTGCCAGCAGTCATGGTGGACTAGTCGGTATCTTTGAGCAGTTCTTC.

The chain couples TRBV28 to TRBJ2-3, with TRBD1 matching over 9 bases. V lost 8 bases to trimming and J lost 1 base; unmatched junction nucleotides: 4. The CDR3 is made up of 14 amino acids. The germline gives CDR1 MDHEN, CDR2 SYDVKM. The CDR3 region has the DNA TGTGCCAGCCGACAGGGGGGACGCACAGATACGCAGTATTTT. It translates to CASRQGGRTDTQYF.

This clone was detected a few times. The chain is built from TRBV5-1 and TRBJ2-5; D remains ambiguous. The germline V and J ends were trimmed by 3 bases and 0 bases, with 9 bases remaining between them. The germline CDR1 and CDR2 sequences are SGHRS and YFSETQ. This CDR3 contains 14 residues. This chain's CDR3 is CASSSRQYQETQYF. CDR3 coding DNA: TGCGCCAGCAGCTCCCGTCAGTACCAAGAGACCCAGTACTTC.

The chain recombines TRBV27 with TRBJ1-2; 12 nucleotides match TRBD1. The CDR3 runs 18 residues. Germline V lookup: CDR1 MNHEY, CDR2 SMNVEV (reference sequence). V gave up 5 bases and J gave up 7 bases; unmatched junction bases: 17. CDR3 nucleotides: TGTGCCAGCAGTCCGTCCCCAGCCGGGACAGGGGGCCTGGGTGGCTACACCTTC. Translation gives CASSPSPAGTGGLGGYTF.

This chain joins TRBV3-1 (or the pseudogene TRBV3-2) and TRBJ2-1; the match to TRBD2 covers 9 bases. This CDR3 has 15 residues. The trim removed 0 bases at V and 14 bases at J, leaving 11 bases unmatched. Germline V CDR1 and CDR2: LGHDT, YNNKEL (reference sequence). This chain's CDR3 is CASSQDFNSGSFKFF. CDR3 nucleotides: TGTGCCAGCAGCCAAGATTTTAATAGCGGGAGTTTTAAGTTCTTC.

The V gene is TRBV18, the J gene TRBJ2-5; D might be TRBD1 (5 bases). V gave up 3 bases and J gave up 8 bases, with 16 bases separating them. This CDR3 contains 14 residues. Germline V gene sequence: CDR1 KGHSH, CDR2 LQKENI. CDR3 in amino acids: CASSPVLGQATQYF. CDR3 nucleotides: TGTGCCAGCTCACCGGTCCTGGGGCAAGCCACCCAGTACTTC.

The chain employs TRBV5-1 and TRBJ2-7; 11 nucleotides agree with TRBD1. This CDR3 spans 16 amino acids. V dropped 1 base and J dropped 4; count of bases not matched to a gene: 7. CDR1 and CDR2 (germline): SGHRS, YFSETQ. CDR3 DNA sequence: TGCGCCAGCAGCTTGAGTCCGGACAGGGGGCTGTACGAGCAGTACTTC. Encoded protein: CASSLSPDRGLYEQYF.

This clone was seen only once. The V call is TRBV12-2, the J call TRBJ1-5; the D call in the table, TRBD1, was not verified against the DNA. TRBV12-2 constitutes a pseudogene. The CDR3 has 18 residues. The CDR3 DNA is TGTGCAAGTCGCTTAGCCGGGACAGGGTGGTTGAGCAATCAGCCCCAGCATTTT. Translating gives CASRLAGTGWLSNQPQHF.

The table lists this clone with a count of one. The chain couples TRBV4-3 to TRBJ2-5, with TRBD2 matching 15 bases. V lost 4 bases and J lost 5; bases outside the gene matches: 5. The CDR3 runs 16 residues. Germline V gene sequence: CDR1 LGHNA, CDR2 YSLEER. The CDR3 protein is CASSPGLAGGQETQYF. CDR3 sequence (DNA): TGCGCCAGCAGCCCTGGACTAGCGGGGGGGCAGGAGACCCAGTACTTC.

The J gene is TRBJ2-3, the V gene TRBV24-1; 7 nucleotides match TRBD2. The germline V gene encodes CDR1 KGHDR and CDR2 SFDVKD. The junction had 5 bases not matched to a gene; V was cut back by 5 bases and J by 4 bases. The CDR3 spans 14 residues. CDR3 loop: CATSAEGGADTQYF. CDR3 nucleotide sequence: TGTGCCACCAGTGCAGAGGGAGGGGCAGATACGCAGTATTTT.

V and J are TRBV6-2 or TRBV6-3 and TRBJ1-3; the D is unclear. V gave up 0 bases and J gave up 3 bases, with 9 bases separating them. Germline V lookup: CDR1 MNHEY, CDR2 SVGEGT. The CDR3 runs to 15 residues. CDR3 nucleotide sequence: TGTGCCAGCAGTTACTCGGGCCATGTTGGAAACACCATATATTTT. Its protein is CASSYSGHVGNTIYF.

This clone was found once. This rearrangement joins TRBV9 to TRBJ2-7; tentative D call: TRBD1 (6 bases). The ends were cut back, 0 bases at V and 0 bases at J, with 10 bases in the middle. CDR1 and CDR2 from the germline V gene are SGDLS and YYNGEE. The CDR3 spans 15 residues. Here the CDR3 reads CASSVGQATSYEQYF. DNA of the CDR3: TGTGCCAGCAGCGTAGGACAGGCAACCTCCTACGAGCAGTACTTC.

The chain combines TRBV14 with TRBJ1-1; possible D gene TRBD1, 6 bases. Germline CDR1 reads SGHDN; CDR2 reads FVKESK. The CDR3 runs 14 residues. Trimming left V 4 bases short and J 7 bases short, with 16 bases between. CDR3 DNA: TGTGCCAGCAGCCCCCTTGGGGGGGCTGGTGAAGCTTTCTTT. It specifies CASSPLGGAGEAFF.

This chain uses TRBV6-2 or TRBV6-3 with TRBJ2-5; 7 nucleotides align to TRBD1. The V gene's germline CDR1 is MNHEY and CDR2 SVGEGT. V trimming: 5 bases; J trimming: 4 bases; junction bases outside the gene matches: 4. The CDR3 is made up of 13 amino acids. This CDR3 is CASSPGTVETQYF. The CDR3 DNA reads as TGTGCCAGCAGTCCCGGGACAGTAGAGACCCAGTACTTC.

The chain employs TRBV3-1 (or the pseudogene TRBV3-2) and TRBJ1-2; 7 bases are a match to TRBD1. This CDR3 comprises 14 residues. V trimming: 4 bases; J trimming: 3 bases; junction bases outside the gene matches: 5. CDR1 and CDR2 from the germline V gene are LGHDT and YNNKEL (reference sequence). The CDR3 loop reads CASSPRDRHYGYTF. Here the CDR3 DNA reads TGTGCCAGCAGCCCTCGGGACAGACACTATGGCTACACCTTC.